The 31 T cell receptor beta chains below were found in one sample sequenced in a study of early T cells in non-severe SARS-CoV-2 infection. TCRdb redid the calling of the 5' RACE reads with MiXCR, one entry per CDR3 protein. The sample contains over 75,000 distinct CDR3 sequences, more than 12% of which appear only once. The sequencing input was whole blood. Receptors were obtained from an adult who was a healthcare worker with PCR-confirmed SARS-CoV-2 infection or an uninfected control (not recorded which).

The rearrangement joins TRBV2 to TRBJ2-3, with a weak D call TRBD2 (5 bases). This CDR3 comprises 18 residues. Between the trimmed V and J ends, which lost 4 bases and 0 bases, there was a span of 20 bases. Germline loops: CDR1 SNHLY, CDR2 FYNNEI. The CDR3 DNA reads TGTGCCAGCAGTGTGAAGGGAGACGGGATGGCTAGCACAGATACGCAGTATTTT. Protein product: CASSVKGDGMASTDTQYF.

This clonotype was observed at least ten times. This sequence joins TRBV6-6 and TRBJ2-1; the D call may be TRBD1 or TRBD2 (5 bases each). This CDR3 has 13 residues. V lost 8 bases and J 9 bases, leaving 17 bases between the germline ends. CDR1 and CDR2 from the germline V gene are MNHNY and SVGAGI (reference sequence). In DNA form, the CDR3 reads TGTGCCAGCGCCATACCCAGGGACGGTGAGCAGTTCTTC. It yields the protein CASAIPRDGEQFF.

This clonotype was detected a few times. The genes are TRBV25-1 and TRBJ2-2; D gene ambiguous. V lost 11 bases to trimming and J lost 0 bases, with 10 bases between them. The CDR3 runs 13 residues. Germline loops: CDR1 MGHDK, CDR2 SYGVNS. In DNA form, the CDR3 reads TGTGCCGCCGGAGATACGAACACCGGGGAGCTGTTTTTT. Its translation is CAAGDTNTGELFF.

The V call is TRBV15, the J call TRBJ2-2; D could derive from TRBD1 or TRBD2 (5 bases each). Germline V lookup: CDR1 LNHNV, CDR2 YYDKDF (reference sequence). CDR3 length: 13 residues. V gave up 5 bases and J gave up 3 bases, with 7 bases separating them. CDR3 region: CATSGTYTGELFF. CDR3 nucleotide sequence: TGTGCCACCAGCGGGACCTACACCGGGGAGCTGTTTTTT.

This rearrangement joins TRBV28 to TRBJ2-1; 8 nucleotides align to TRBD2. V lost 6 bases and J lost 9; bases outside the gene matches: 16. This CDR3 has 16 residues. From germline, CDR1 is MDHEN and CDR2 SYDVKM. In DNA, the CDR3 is TGTGCCAGCAGCCCCAGGGGAGCGGGAGAGATCATTGAGCAGTTCTTC. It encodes CASSPRGAGEIIEQFF.

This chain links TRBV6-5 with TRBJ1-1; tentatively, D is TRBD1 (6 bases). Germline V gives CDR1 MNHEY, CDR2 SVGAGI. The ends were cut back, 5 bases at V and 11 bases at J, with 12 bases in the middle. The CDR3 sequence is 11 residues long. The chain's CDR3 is CASSQNRAAFF. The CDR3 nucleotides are TGTGCCAGCAGTCAAAACAGGGCCGCTTTCTTT.

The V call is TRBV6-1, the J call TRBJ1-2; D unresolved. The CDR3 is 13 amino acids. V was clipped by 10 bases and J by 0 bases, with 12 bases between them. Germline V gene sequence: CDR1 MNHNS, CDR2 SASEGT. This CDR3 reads CATGTVSNYGYTF. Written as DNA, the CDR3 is TGTGCCACGGGCACAGTCTCTAACTATGGCTACACCTTC.

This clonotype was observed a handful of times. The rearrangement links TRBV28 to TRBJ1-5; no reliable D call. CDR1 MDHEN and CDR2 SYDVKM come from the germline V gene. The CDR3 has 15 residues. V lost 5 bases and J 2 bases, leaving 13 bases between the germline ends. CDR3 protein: CASSPPGKGNQPQHF. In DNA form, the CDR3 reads TGTGCCAGCAGTCCCCCGGGTAAGGGCAATCAGCCCCAGCATTTT.

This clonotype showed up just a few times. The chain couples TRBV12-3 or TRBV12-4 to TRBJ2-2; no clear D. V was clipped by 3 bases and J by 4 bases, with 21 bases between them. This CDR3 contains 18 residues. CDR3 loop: CASSFIPRLVKSTGELFF. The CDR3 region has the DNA TGTGCCAGCAGTTTTATTCCCCGGTTGGTAAAAAGCACCGGGGAGCTGTTTTTT.

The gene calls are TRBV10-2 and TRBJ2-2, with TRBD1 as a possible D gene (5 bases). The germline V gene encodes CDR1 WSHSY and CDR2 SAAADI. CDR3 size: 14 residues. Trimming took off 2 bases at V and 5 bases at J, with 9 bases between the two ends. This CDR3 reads CASSEQGPTGELFF. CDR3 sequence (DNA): TGCGCCAGCAGTGAGCAGGGCCCTACCGGGGAGCTGTTTTTT.

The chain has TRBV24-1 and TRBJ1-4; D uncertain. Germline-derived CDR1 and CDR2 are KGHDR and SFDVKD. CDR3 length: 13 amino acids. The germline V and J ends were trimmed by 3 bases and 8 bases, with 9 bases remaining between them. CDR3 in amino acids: CATSDPGSEKLFF. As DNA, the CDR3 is TGTGCCACCAGTGATCCGGGTAGCGAAAAACTGTTTTTT.

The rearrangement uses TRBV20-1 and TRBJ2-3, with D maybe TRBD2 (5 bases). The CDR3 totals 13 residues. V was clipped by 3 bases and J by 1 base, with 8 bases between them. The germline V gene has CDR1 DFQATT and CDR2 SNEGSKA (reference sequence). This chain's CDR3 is CSARDFGTDTQYF. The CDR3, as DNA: TGCAGTGCTAGGGACTTCGGCACAGATACGCAGTATTTT.

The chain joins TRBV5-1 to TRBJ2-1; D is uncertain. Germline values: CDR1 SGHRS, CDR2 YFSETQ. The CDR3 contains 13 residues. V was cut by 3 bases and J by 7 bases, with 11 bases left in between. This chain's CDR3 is CASSSTNSNEQFF. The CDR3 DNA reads TGCGCCAGCAGCTCCACGAACTCTAATGAGCAGTTCTTC.

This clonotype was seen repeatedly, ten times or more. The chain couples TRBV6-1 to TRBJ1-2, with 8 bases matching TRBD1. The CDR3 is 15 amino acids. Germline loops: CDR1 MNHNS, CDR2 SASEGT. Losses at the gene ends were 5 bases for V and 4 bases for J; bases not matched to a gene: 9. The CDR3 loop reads CASSLTGGSSYGYTF. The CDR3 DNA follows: TGTGCCAGCAGTCTCACAGGGGGTAGTAGCTATGGCTACACCTTC.

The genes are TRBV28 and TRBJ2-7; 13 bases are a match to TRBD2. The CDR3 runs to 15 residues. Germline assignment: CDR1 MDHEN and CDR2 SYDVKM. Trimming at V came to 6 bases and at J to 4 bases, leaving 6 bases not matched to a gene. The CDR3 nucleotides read TGTGCCAGCAGACAGACTAGCGGGAGGTGGTACGAGCAGTACTTC. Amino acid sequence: CASRQTSGRWYEQYF.

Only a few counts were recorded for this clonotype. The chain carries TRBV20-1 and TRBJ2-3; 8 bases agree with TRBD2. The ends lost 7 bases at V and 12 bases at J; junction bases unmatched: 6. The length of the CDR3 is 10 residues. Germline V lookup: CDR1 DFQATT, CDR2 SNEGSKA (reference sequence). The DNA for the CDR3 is TGCAGTGGGAGGCGGGAGGACCAGTATTTT. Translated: CSGRREDQYF.

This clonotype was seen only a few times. The CDR3 DNA is TGTGCCATCAGTGCACGTGTCGACACTGAAGCTTTCTTT. Translating gives CAISARVDTEAFF. The genes are TRBV10-3 and TRBJ1-1; D gene unclear. Germline values: CDR1 ENHRY, CDR2 SYGVKD. CDR3 length: 13 residues. V was cut by 4 bases and J by 3 bases, with 9 bases left in between.

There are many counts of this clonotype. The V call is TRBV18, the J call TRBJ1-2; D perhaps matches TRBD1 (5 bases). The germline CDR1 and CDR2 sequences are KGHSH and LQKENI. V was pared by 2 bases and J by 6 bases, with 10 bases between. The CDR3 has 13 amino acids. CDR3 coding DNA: TGTGCCAGCTCACCAAAGGACACTGATGGCTACACCTTC. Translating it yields CASSPKDTDGYTF.

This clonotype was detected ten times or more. CDR3 amino acids: CAIGPMGDEQFF. The CDR3 bases are TGTGCCATCGGACCCATGGGGGATGAGCAGTTCTTC. The chain has TRBV10-3 and TRBJ2-1, with D possibly being TRBD1 or TRBD2 (5 bases each). The CDR3 extends over 12 amino acids. Trimming removed 8 bases at V and 8 bases at J, with 13 bases between. Germline-derived CDR1 and CDR2 are ENHRY and SYGVKD.

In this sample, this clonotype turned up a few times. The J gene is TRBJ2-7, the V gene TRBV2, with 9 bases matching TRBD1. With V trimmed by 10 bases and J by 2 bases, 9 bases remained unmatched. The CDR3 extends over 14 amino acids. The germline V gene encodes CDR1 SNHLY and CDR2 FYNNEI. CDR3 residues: CATKPGQGPYEQYF. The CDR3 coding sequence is TGTGCCACAAAACCGGGACAGGGCCCCTACGAGCAGTACTTC.

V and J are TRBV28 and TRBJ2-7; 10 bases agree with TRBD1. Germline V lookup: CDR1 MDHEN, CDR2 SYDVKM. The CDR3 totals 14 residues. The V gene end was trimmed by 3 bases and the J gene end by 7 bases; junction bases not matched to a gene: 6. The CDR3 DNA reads TGTGCCAGCAGTTTTGGGGACAGGGGTACAGAGCAGTACTTC. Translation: CASSFGDRGTEQYF.

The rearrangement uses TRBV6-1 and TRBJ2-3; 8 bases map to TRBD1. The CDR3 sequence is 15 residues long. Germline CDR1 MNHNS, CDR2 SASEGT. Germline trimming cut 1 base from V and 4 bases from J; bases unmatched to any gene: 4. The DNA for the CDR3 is TGTGCCAGCAGTGAAGTAAGGACAGGGTCAGATACGCAGTATTTT. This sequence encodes CASSEVRTGSDTQYF.

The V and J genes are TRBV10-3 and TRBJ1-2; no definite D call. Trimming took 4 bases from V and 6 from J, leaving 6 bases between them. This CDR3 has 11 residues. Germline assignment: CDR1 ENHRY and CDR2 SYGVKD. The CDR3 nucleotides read TGTGCCATCAGTGGAGGGAATGGCTACACCTTC. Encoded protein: CAISGGNGYTF.

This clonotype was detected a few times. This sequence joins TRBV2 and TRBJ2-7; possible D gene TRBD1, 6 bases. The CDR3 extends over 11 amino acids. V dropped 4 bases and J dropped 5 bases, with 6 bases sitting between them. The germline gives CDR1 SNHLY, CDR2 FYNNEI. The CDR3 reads CASSGGHEQYF. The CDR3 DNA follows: TGTGCCAGCAGTGGGGGGCACGAGCAGTACTTC.

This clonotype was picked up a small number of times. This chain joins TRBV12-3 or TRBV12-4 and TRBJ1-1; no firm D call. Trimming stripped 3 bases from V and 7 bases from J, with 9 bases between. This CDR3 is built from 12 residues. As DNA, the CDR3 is TGTGCCAGCAGTTTTTCTAGGATTGAAGCTTTCTTT. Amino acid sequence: CASSFSRIEAFF.

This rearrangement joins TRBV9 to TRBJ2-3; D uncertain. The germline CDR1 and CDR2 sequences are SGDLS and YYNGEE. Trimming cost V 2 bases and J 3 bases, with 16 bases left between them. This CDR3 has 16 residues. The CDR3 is CASSVGFVGETDTQYF. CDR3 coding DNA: TGTGCCAGCAGCGTTGGATTTGTCGGAGAAACAGATACGCAGTATTTT. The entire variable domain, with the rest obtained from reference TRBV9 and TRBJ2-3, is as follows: DSGVTQTPKHLITATGQRVTLRCSPRSGDLSVYWYQQSLDQGLQFLIQYYNGEERAKGNILERFSAQQFPDLHSELNLSSLELGDSALYFCASSVGFVGETDTQYFGPGTRLTVL.

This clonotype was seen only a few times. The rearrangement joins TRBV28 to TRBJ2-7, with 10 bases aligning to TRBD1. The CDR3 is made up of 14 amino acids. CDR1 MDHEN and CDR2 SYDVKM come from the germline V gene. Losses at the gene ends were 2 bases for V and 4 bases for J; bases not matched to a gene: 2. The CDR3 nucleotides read TGTGCCAGCAGTTTAGGGACAGGGGTATACGAGCAGTACTTC. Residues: CASSLGTGVYEQYF.

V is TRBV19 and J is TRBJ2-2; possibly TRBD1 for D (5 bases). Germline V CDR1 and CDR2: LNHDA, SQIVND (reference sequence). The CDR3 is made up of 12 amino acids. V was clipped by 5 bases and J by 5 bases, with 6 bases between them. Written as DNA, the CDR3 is TGTGCCAGTAGTTACAGGACCGGGGAGCTGTTTTTT. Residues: CASSYRTGELFF.

The CDR3: CASSRGTSGRVGTDTQYF. CDR3 sequence (DNA): TGTGCCAGCAGCCGGGGGACTAGCGGGAGGGTCGGGACAGATACGCAGTATTTT. This sequence joins TRBV5-4 and TRBJ2-3; 16 bases fit TRBD2. Trimming at V came to 4 bases and at J to 3 bases, leaving 8 bases not matched to a gene. This CDR3 comprises 18 residues. In germline, CDR1 is SGHNT, CDR2 YYREEE (reference sequence). The complete variable domain, with remaining parts taken from reference TRBV5-4 and TRBJ2-3, reads ETGVTQSPTHLIKTRGQQVTLRCSSQSGHNTVSWYQQALGQGPQFIFQYYREEENGRGNFPPRFSGLQFPNYSSELNVNALELDDSALYLCASSRGTSGRVGTDTQYFGPGTRLTVL.

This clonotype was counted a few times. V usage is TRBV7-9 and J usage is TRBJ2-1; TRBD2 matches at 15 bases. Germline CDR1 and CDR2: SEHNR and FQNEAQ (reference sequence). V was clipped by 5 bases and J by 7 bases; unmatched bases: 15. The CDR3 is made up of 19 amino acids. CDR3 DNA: TGTGCCAGCAGCCAAACCCAAGGCGGACTAGCGGGAGGGCGGAATGAGCAGTTCTTC. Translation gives CASSQTQGGLAGGRNEQFF.

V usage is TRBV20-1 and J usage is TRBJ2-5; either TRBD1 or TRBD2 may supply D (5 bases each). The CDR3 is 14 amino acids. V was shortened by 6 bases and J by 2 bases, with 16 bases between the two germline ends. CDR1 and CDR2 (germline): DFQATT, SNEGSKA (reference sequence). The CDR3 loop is CSANPPGPQETQYF. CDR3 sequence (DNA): TGCAGTGCGAATCCACCGGGGCCACAAGAGACCCAGTACTTC.